This T cell receptor (beta chain) was identified during a study of control samples from healthy donors and cancer patients. V dropped 3 bases and J dropped 5; count of bases not matched to a gene: 6. The germline gives CDR1 ENHRY, CDR2 SYGVKD. The CDR3 spans 15 residues. TCRdb's copy holds only in-frame clones and misses some; the assay was immunoSEQ multiplex PCR. Altogether some 120,000 clones are present, 88% being singletons, with the ten largest covering over 2%. The receptor was derived from a woman between 65 and 79 years old in good health. The genes are TRBV10-3 and TRBJ1-4; TRBD1 matches at 7 bases. The sequenced sample was blood. Written as DNA, the CDR3 is TGTGCCATCAGTGACGGGACAGAGATAAATGAAAAACTGTTTTTT. This translates into CAISDGTEINEKLFF.